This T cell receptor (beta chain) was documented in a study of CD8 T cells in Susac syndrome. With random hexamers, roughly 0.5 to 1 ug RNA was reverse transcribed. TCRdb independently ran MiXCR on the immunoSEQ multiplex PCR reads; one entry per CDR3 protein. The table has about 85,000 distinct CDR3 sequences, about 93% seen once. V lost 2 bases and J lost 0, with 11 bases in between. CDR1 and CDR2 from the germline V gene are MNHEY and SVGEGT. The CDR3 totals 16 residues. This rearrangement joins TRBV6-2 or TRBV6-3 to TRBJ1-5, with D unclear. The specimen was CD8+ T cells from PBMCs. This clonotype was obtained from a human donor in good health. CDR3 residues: CASSYGVPNSNQPQHF. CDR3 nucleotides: TGTGCCAGCAGTTACGGGGTACCCAATAGCAATCAGCCCCAGCATTTT.